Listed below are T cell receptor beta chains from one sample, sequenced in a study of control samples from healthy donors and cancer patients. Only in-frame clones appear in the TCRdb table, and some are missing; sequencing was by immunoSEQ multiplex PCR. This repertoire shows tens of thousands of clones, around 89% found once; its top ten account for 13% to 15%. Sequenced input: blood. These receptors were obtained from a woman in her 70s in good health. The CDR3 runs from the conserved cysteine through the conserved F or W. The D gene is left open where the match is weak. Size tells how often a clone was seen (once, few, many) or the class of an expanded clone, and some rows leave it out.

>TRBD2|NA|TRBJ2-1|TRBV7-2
CASSRGRSAYNEQFF
TGTGCCAGCAGCCGCGGGAGGTCTGCCTACAATGAGCAGTTCTTC
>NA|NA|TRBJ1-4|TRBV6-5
CASSPGPTNEKLFF
TGTGCCAGCAGCCCGGGTCCGACTAATGAAAAACTGTTTTTT
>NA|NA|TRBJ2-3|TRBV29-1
CSVEGLDGGDTQYF
TGCAGCGTTGAGGGCCTGGACGGAGGAGATACGCAGTATTTT
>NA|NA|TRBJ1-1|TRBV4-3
CASSQQPHKVDLNTEAFF
TGCGCCAGCAGCCAACAACCTCATAAGGTAGACTTGAACACTGAAGCTTTCTTT
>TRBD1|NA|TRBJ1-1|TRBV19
CATKQGAGGAFF
TGTGCCACCAAACAGGGGGCAGGTGGAGCTTTCTTT
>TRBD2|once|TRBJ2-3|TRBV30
CAWSAGTSGLDTQYF
TGTGCCTGGAGTGCCGGGACTAGCGGGCTCGATACGCAGTATTTT
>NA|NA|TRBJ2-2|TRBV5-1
CASSLVLAGELFF
TGCGCCAGCAGCTTGGTGTTGGCCGGGGAGCTGTTTTTT
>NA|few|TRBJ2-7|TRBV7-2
CASSLVPYEQYF
TGTGCCAGCAGCTTAGTTCCTTACGAGCAGTACTTC
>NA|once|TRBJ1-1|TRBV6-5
CASRRDPLAAFF
TGTGCCAGCAGGCGGGACCCCTTGGCAGCTTTCTTT
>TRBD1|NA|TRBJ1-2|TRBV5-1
CASNTGTGEGGYTF
TGCGCCAGCAACACCGGGACAGGGGAAGGTGGCTACACCTTC
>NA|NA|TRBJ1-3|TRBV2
CASSATASGNTIYF
TGTGCCAGCAGCGCGACAGCCTCTGGAAACACCATATATTTT
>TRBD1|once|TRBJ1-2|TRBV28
CASSSGQGARIYGYTF
TGTGCCAGCAGCTCCGGACAGGGGGCCCGTATCTATGGCTACACCTTC
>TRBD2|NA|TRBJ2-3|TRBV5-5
CASSLSPRTSGSGDTQYF
TGTGCCAGCAGCTTAAGCCCCAGGACTAGCGGGAGTGGAGATACGCAGTATTTT
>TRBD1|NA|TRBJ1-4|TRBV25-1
CASFRAHDRGSNEKLFF
TGTGCCAGCTTTCGGGCCCACGACAGGGGGTCTAATGAAAAACTGTTTTTT
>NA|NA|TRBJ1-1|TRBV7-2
CASSSNSWAKPVNTEAFF
TGTGCCAGCAGCTCCAACTCTTGGGCAAAACCGGTGAACACTGAAGCTTTCTTT
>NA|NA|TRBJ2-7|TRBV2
CASRSGPAYEQYF
TGTGCCAGCAGGTCGGGACCTGCCTACGAGCAGTACTTC
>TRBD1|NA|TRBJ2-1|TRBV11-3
CASSLDRGGSYNEQFF
TGTGCCAGCAGCTTGGACAGGGGAGGGTCCTACAATGAGCAGTTCTTC
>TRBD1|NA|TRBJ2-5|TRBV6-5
CASSYSSRGTVGTQYF
TGTGCCAGCAGTTACTCTTCTAGGGGGACAGTGGGGACCCAGTACTTC
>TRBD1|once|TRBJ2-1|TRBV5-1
CASSANRGYINEQFF
TGCGCCAGCAGCGCAAACAGGGGCTACATCAATGAGCAGTTCTTC
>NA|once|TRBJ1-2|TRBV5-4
CASSLAGRDSYGYTF
TGTGCCAGCAGCTTGGCCGGCAGAGACTCCTATGGCTACACCTTC
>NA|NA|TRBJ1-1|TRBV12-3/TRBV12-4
CASSPTDTEAFF
TGTGCCAGCAGTCCCACAGACACTGAAGCTTTCTTT
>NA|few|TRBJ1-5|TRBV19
CASSSPLGLGGGNQPQHF
TGTGCCAGTAGCAGCCCGCTTGGCCTGGGCGGCGGCAATCAGCCCCAGCATTTT
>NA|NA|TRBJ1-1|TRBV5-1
CASSLVMKMNTEAFF
TGCGCCAGCAGCTTGGTGATGAAGATGAACACTGAAGCTTTCTTT
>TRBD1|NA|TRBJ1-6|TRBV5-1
CASSLGQGRGSPLHF
TGCGCCAGCAGCTTAGGACAGGGTAGAGGCTCACCCCTCCACTTT
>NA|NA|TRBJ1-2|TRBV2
CASSEIMRPQSGYTF
TGTGCCAGCAGTGAAATCATGAGGCCGCAGAGCGGCTACACCTTC
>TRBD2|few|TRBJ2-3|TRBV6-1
CASSERGGRAPDTQYF
TGTGCCAGCAGTGAACGGGGCGGGAGGGCCCCAGATACGCAGTATTTT
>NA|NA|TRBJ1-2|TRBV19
CASSTPPGAANYGYTF
TGTGCCAGTAGTACCCCCCCGGGGGCCGCTAACTATGGCTACACCTTC
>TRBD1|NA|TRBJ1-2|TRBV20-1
CSASPGQALWGYTF
TGCAGTGCTAGTCCGGGACAGGCCTTGTGGGGCTACACCTTC
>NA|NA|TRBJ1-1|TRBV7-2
CASSFDFNTEAFF
TGTGCCAGCAGCTTCGATTTTAACACTGAAGCTTTCTTT
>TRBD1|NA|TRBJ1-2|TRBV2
CASSLDRGANYGYTF
TGTGCCAGCAGCCTAGACAGGGGAGCTAACTATGGCTACACCTTC
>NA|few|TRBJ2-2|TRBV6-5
CASRGTRVTGELFF
TGTGCCAGCAGGGGGACGAGGGTAACCGGGGAGCTGTTTTTT
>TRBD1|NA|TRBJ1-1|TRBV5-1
CASSGTGNSPEAFF
TGCGCCAGCAGCGGGACAGGGAATAGTCCTGAAGCTTTCTTT
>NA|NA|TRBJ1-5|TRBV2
CASSEAKRQPQHF
TGTGCCAGCAGTGAAGCTAAGAGGCAGCCCCAGCATTTT
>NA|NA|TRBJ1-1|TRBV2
CASSERQISTNTEAFF
TGTGCCAGCAGTGAAAGACAGATATCCACAAACACTGAAGCTTTCTTT
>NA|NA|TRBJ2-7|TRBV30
CAWSVGLWGIYEQYF
TGTGCCTGGAGTGTAGGGTTATGGGGTATCTACGAGCAGTACTTC
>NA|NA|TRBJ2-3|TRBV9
CASSVLGTSTDTQYF
TGTGCCAGCAGCGTATTAGGGACTAGCACAGATACGCAGTATTTT
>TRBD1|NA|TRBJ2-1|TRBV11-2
CASRTGDRGQHNEQFF
TGTGCCAGCAGGACAGGGGACAGGGGTCAACACAATGAGCAGTTCTTC
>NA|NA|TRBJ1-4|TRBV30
CAWSSGTTLEKLFF
TGTGCCTGGAGCTCCGGGACAACCCTAGAAAAACTGTTTTTT
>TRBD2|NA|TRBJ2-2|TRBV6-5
CASLPSGVNTGELFF
TGTGCCAGCCTCCCCAGCGGGGTGAACACCGGGGAGCTGTTTTTT
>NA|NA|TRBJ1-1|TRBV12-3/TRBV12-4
CASSLWQNTEAFF
TGTGCCAGCAGTTTGTGGCAGAACACTGAAGCTTTCTTT
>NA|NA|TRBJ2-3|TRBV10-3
CAIQSGLSFATDTQYF
TGTGCCATCCAGTCTGGGCTTTCCTTTGCCACAGATACGCAGTATTTT
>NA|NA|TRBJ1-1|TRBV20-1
CRSSGGTEAFF
TGCAGGAGCTCCGGTGGTACTGAAGCTTTCTTT
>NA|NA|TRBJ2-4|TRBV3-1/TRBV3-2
CASSQQGVLNIQYF
TGTGCCAGCAGCCAACAGGGTGTATTAAACATTCAGTACTTC
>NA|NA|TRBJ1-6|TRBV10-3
CAIKGEASSPLHF
TGTGCCATCAAGGGGGAAGCTAGTTCACCCCTCCACTTT
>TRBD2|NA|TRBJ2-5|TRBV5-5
CASSFLAGGLQETQYF
TGTGCCAGCAGCTTCCTAGCGGGGGGCCTGCAAGAGACCCAGTACTTC
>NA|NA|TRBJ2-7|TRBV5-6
CASSLGVGAYEQYF
TGTGCCAGCAGCTTGGGGGTTGGGGCCTACGAGCAGTACTTC
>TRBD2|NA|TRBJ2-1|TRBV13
CASSFGAGGYNEQFF
TGTGCCAGCAGCTTCGGAGCGGGAGGTTACAATGAGCAGTTCTTC
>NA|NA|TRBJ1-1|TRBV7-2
CASSIRTPNTEAFF
TGTGCCAGCAGCATCAGGACCCCGAACACTGAAGCTTTCTTT
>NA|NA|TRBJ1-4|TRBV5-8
CASSFGRGAGGEKLFF
TGTGCCAGCAGCTTCGGCCGGGGGGCTGGGGGTGAAAAACTGTTTTTT
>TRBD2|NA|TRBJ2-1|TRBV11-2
CASSTISGGANEQFF
TGTGCCAGCAGCACAATTAGCGGGGGGGCCAATGAGCAGTTCTTC
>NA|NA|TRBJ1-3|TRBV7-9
CASSLADSSHSGNTIYF
TGTGCCAGCAGCTTAGCGGACAGTTCCCACTCTGGAAACACCATATATTTT
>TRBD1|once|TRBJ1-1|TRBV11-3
CASSFQGGNTEAFF
TGTGCCAGCAGCTTTCAGGGGGGGAACACTGAAGCTTTCTTT
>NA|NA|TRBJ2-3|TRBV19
CASKLGQNFADTQYF
TGTGCCAGTAAATTGGGGCAGAACTTCGCTGATACGCAGTATTTT
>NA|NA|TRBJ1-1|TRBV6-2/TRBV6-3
CASSYFSSLEAFF
TGTGCCAGCAGTTACTTCTCCAGTCTTGAAGCTTTCTTT
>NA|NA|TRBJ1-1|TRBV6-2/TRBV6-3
CASSYTSRGTEAFF
TGTGCCAGCAGTTACACCTCGCGGGGCACTGAAGCTTTCTTT
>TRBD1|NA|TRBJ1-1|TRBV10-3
CAIRTGVNTEAFF
TGTGCCATCAGAACAGGGGTGAACACTGAAGCTTTCTTT
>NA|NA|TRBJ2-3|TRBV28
CASSSLGRGTDTQYF
TGTGCCAGCAGCTCCCTGGGGCGTGGCACAGATACGCAGTATTTT
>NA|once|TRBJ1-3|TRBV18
CASSPTSDRYSGNTIYF
TGTGCCAGCTCACCAACATCCGACCGCTACTCTGGAAACACCATATATTTT
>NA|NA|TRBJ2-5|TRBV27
CASSPRWSEQETQYF
TGTGCCAGCAGTCCACGCTGGTCGGAACAAGAGACCCAGTACTTC
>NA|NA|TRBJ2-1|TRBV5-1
CASSLASASSYNEQFF
TGCGCCAGCAGCTTGGCCTCAGCGAGCTCCTACAATGAGCAGTTCTTC